The present TCR beta chain was sequenced within a study of T cell responses to AZD1222 COVID-19 vaccine. General study findings and limits: Baseline testing showed seropositivity in only six or seven AZD1222 recipients. Nearly half of the spike-specific TCRs reportedly recognize variant regions that carry no mutations. Females made up more of the donors, who were largely white British, and clonal diversity may have come out too low.

Turning to this clone: Its antigen is unidentified.

The CDR3 spans 13 residues. V shed 3 bases and J shed 6 bases, with 12 bases lying between them. Germline V gene lookup returns CDR1 KGHSH and CDR2 LQKENI. Profiling relied on immunoSEQ multiplex PCR, and the TCRdb table lists in-frame clones only, not all of them. Of approximately 140,000 clones detected, around 90% appear once; the ten largest clones hold just over 5.5%. The chain carries TRBV18 and TRBJ2-7; D not resolved. This receptor was identified in an adult in good health. Here the sequenced sample was peripheral blood, taken on day 0 of AZD1222 vaccination. The CDR3 nucleotides are TGTGCCAGCTCACCCGACTGGGCGCTCGAGCAGTACTTC. Its protein product is CASSPDWALEQYF.